Each of the 20 T cell receptor beta chains below was sequenced from the same sample in a study of T-cell reconstitution after alpha-beta-depleted transplantation in children. A TCRbeta library incorporating unique molecular identifiers was prepared. TCRdb reprocessed the PCR reads via MiXCR and lists one record per CDR3 protein. The sample shows about 610,000 distinct CDR3 sequences, about 11% of them seen only once. The material sequenced was PBMCs from the stem cell graft donor, taken from the stem cell graft. The receptors shown here come from a human donor who donated a stem cell graft to a child with acute myeloid leukemia.

The chain carries TRBV24-1 and TRBJ2-5, with 8 bases that match TRBD1. Germline V lookup: CDR1 KGHDR, CDR2 SFDVKD. The V and J ends lost 0 bases and 1 base, in that order; junction bases with no gene match: 3. This CDR3 contains 16 residues. The CDR3 reads CATSDLTGGSQETQYF. The DNA of the CDR3 is TGTGCCACCAGTGATTTGACAGGGGGGAGCCAAGAGACCCAGTACTTC.

This clonotype was seen only a few times. The V gene is TRBV20-1, the J gene TRBJ2-1, with D perhaps matching TRBD2 (6 bases). Germline values: CDR1 DFQATT, CDR2 SNEGSKA (reference sequence). Between the trimmed V and J ends, which lost 0 bases and 4 bases, there was a span of 16 bases. The CDR3 runs to 16 residues. The CDR3 spells CSARDFIGTEYNEQFF. The CDR3 coding sequence is TGCAGTGCTAGAGACTTTATCGGGACTGAGTACAATGAGCAGTTCTTC.

The genes are TRBV7-2 and TRBJ2-2; TRBD2 might be the D (6 bases). Per germline, CDR1 SGHTA and CDR2 FQGNSA. V gave up 5 bases and J gave up 6 bases, with 22 bases separating them. The CDR3 is 17 amino acids. Here the CDR3 DNA reads TGTGCCAGCAGCCCCAGCCCAACAACTAGCTTCGCCGGGGAGCTGTTTTTT. Protein sequence: CASSPSPTTSFAGELFF.

This clonotype turned up a few times. The V call is TRBV7-3, the J call TRBJ2-3, with D possibly being TRBD2 (6 bases). The CDR3 sequence is 16 residues long. Germline V CDR1 and CDR2: SGHTA, FQGTGA. V was pared by 5 bases and J by 4 bases, with 19 bases between. The CDR3, as DNA: TGTGCCAGCAGCCCCGTCTTGGGAGGAGCCTCAGATACGCAGTATTTT. Protein sequence: CASSPVLGGASDTQYF.

This clonotype was recorded at least ten times. In DNA, the CDR3 is TGCAGCGTTACCCCAGCGACCAATGAGCAGTTCTTC. Translating it yields CSVTPATNEQFF. J is TRBJ2-1 and V is TRBV29-1; D is unresolved. The CDR3 spans 12 residues. Trimming removed 5 bases from V and 6 bases from J, with 11 bases in between. Germline V lookup: CDR1 SQVTM, CDR2 ANQGSEA.

There are many counts of this clonotype. The chain employs TRBV20-1 and TRBJ1-6; possibly TRBD1 for D (5 bases). The CDR3 spans 14 residues. Trimming removed 1 base from V and 6 bases from J, with 10 bases in between. CDR1 DFQATT and CDR2 SNEGSKA come from the germline V gene (reference sequence). The CDR3 here is CSARVGRANSPLHF. The CDR3 DNA follows: TGCAGTGCTAGAGTTGGCAGGGCTAATTCACCCCTCCACTTT.

There are a few counts of this clonotype. This chain connects TRBV7-3 to TRBJ2-7; D is unclear. CDR1 SGHTA and CDR2 FQGTGA come from the germline V gene. This CDR3 is 14 amino acids long. V dropped 2 bases and J dropped 3 bases, with 11 bases sitting between them. CDR3 DNA sequence: TGTGCCAGCAGCTTACAACGTATGAGCTACGAGCAGTACTTC. It encodes CASSLQRMSYEQYF.

This clonotype came up a few times. J is TRBJ1-4 and V is TRBV4-3; possible D gene TRBD1, 5 bases. Trimming pared 0 bases from V and 1 base from J, leaving 15 bases between. This CDR3 is 18 amino acids long. Germline CDR1 is LGHNA and CDR2 is YSLEER. Written as DNA, the CDR3 is TGCGCCAGCAGCCAAGATTCTGCTGGGGGAGTAACTAATGAAAAACTGTTTTTT. Its protein product is CASSQDSAGGVTNEKLFF.

The table lists this clonotype with many counts. This chain uses TRBV30 with TRBJ1-1; 9 positions agree with TRBD1. The junction had 10 bases not matched to a gene; V was cut back by 5 bases and J by 6 bases. The V gene's germline CDR1 is GTSNPN and CDR2 SVGIG (reference sequence). The CDR3 is 14 residues long. The CDR3 loop reads CAWHSGQGSAEAFF. The CDR3, as DNA: TGTGCCTGGCACTCGGGACAGGGTTCCGCTGAAGCTTTCTTT. Variable domain in full (rest from reference TRBV30 and TRBJ1-1): SQTIHQWPATLVQPVGSPLSLECTVEGTSNPNLYWYRQAAGRGLQLLFYSVGIGQISSEVPQNLSASRPQDRQFILSSKKLLLSDSGFYLCAWHSGQGSAEAFFGQGTRLTVV.

This clonotype was detected once. The conserved phenylalanine or tryptophan normally closing the CDR3 is absent here, so this likely arose from a read error. The chain recombines TRBV11-2 with TRBJ1-1; the match to TRBD1 covers 7 bases. J lost 2 bases, V lost 5 bases, and 5 bases had no gene match. CDR1 is SGHAT, CDR2 FQNNGV, per germline. CDR3 length: 14 amino acids. The CDR3 coding sequence is TGTGCCAGCAGCCTTCGACAGGGCAACACTGAAGCTTTCTCT. The encoded protein is CASSLRQGNTEAFS.

This rearrangement joins TRBV6-2 or TRBV6-3 to TRBJ1-1; 7 positions agree with TRBD1. V trimming: 6 bases; J trimming: 0 bases; junction bases outside the gene matches: 10. The CDR3 runs to 16 residues. Germline values: CDR1 MNHEY, CDR2 SVGEGT. The CDR3 sequence is CASSTYRGLVNTEAFF. CDR3 in DNA: TGTGCCAGCAGCACATACAGGGGTTTGGTGAACACTGAAGCTTTCTTT.

This chain links TRBV28 with TRBJ1-3; 9 nucleotides agree with TRBD1. Trimming took 4 bases from V and 4 from J; bases not matched to a gene: 14. From germline, CDR1 is MDHEN and CDR2 SYDVKM. This CDR3 is built from 18 residues. The CDR3 DNA reads TGTGCCAGCAGTTCCCGGGACGAACAGGGGGCGAGGGGAAACACCATATATTTT. Its protein is CASSSRDEQGARGNTIYF.

This clonotype has just a few counts. This chain connects TRBV20-1 to TRBJ1-1; D gene uncertain. Germline CDR1 is DFQATT and CDR2 is SNEGSKA (reference sequence). Trimming took off 1 base at V and 6 bases at J, with 6 bases between the two ends. This CDR3 is built from 11 residues. CDR3 bases: TGCAGTGCTAGAGTTGAATCTGAAGCTTTCTTT. It encodes CSARVESEAFF.

This clonotype was observed many times. The V call is TRBV18, the J call TRBJ1-5; D remains unclear. Trimming took off 0 bases at V and 7 bases at J, with 7 bases between the two ends. CDR3 length equals 13 residues. Germline V gene lookup returns CDR1 KGHSH and CDR2 LQKENI. The CDR3 nucleotides are TGTGCCAGCTCACCACCAGTTGGGCAGCCCCAGCATTTT. It translates to CASSPPVGQPQHF.

Many counts were recorded for this clonotype. The J gene is TRBJ1-1, the V gene TRBV20-1, with D uncertain. This CDR3 is 12 amino acids long. Germline CDR1 and CDR2: DFQATT and SNEGSKA (reference sequence). The germline V and J ends were trimmed by 3 bases and 5 bases, with 10 bases remaining between them. CDR3 DNA sequence: TGCAGTGCTAGGCCCCAGAAAACTGAAGCTTTCTTT. Translation: CSARPQKTEAFF.

This clonotype was detected many times. This rearrangement joins TRBV29-1 to TRBJ2-7; TRBD1 matches at 9 bases. The CDR3 extends over 13 amino acids. V was clipped by 3 bases and J by 9 bases; unmatched bases: 9. From germline, CDR1 is SQVTM and CDR2 ANQGSEA. The CDR3 coding sequence is TGCAGCGTTGACGGGACAGGGCAACCCGGGCAGTACTTC. Translation gives CSVDGTGQPGQYF.

This clonotype was observed a few times. The chain links TRBV5-1 to TRBJ2-1; D not resolved. Trimming cost V 0 bases and J 6 bases, with 16 bases left between them. The CDR3 spans 16 residues. Germline V gives CDR1 SGHRS, CDR2 YFSETQ. The CDR3 loop is CASSLAPSASGNEQFF. The CDR3 DNA follows: TGCGCCAGCAGCTTGGCCCCCAGTGCGTCCGGCAATGAGCAGTTCTTC.

This clonotype was seen ten or more times. This chain connects TRBV28 to TRBJ2-1, with 9 bases matching TRBD2. The trim removed 5 bases at V and 0 bases at J, leaving 5 bases unmatched. The V gene's germline CDR1 is MDHEN and CDR2 SYDVKM. The CDR3 runs to 16 residues. The DNA for the CDR3 is TGTGCCAGCAGTGCCGCAGCGGGAGGCTCCTACAATGAGCAGTTCTTC. Translation gives CASSAAAGGSYNEQFF.

V is TRBV29-1 and J is TRBJ1-1; D is unclear. Per the germline V gene, CDR1 is SQVTM and CDR2 is ANQGSEA. The CDR3 runs to 14 residues. The ends were cut back, 1 base at V and 1 base at J, with 10 bases in the middle. This CDR3 reads CSVEAVSSNTEAFF. Written as DNA, the CDR3 is TGCAGCGTTGAAGCTGTATCGTCGAACACTGAAGCTTTCTTT.

The V call is TRBV18, the J call TRBJ2-2, with D perhaps matching TRBD2 (6 bases). Germline assignment: CDR1 KGHSH and CDR2 LQKENI. The length of the CDR3 is 15 residues. V was shortened by 4 bases and J by 7 bases, with 16 bases between the two germline ends. CDR3: CASSLEDAGIGELFF. The DNA for the CDR3 is TGTGCCAGCTCACTCGAAGATGCGGGAATCGGGGAGCTGTTTTTT.